The 10 T cell receptor beta chains listed next were all sequenced from one sample in a study of blood T cell repertoires in COVID-19. Profiled with immunoSEQ multiplex PCR; TCRdb holds only in-frame clones, not every one. The sample lists tens of thousands of clones, more than 70% seen once, with around 7.8% in the top ten. Sequenced input: peripheral blood. The receptors come from a man aged 45-65 years with active COVID-19.

The V and J genes are TRBV5-6 and TRBJ2-7; a weak D match, TRBD2 (5 bases). CDR1 is SGHDT and CDR2 is YYEEEE in the germline V gene. V was trimmed by 1 base and J by 5 bases, leaving 10 bases between them. This CDR3 has 13 amino acids. CDR3 nucleotide sequence: TGTGCCAGCAGCTTGTCTAGCCTCCACGAGCAGTACTTC. This sequence encodes CASSLSSLHEQYF.

The chain couples TRBV29-1 to TRBJ1-1; D is possibly TRBD1 (6 bases). Trimming pared 4 bases from V and 4 bases from J, leaving 19 bases between. Germline V lookup: CDR1 SQVTM, CDR2 ANQGSEA. This CDR3 has 15 residues. The CDR3 DNA is TGCAGCGTTGCGGTCAGGGGCGGATCGAGCACTGAAGCTTTCTTT. Translating gives CSVAVRGGSSTEAFF.

The chain uses TRBV4-1 and TRBJ1-2; 7 nucleotides line up with TRBD1. The germline V gene encodes CDR1 MGHRA and CDR2 YSYEKL. J gave up 8 bases and V 4 bases, and 16 bases lay outside the gene matches. The CDR3 sequence is 16 residues long. The chain's CDR3 is CASSLQERGEGGGYTF. The CDR3 bases are TGCGCCAGCAGCCTCCAGGAGAGGGGTGAAGGGGGCGGCTACACCTTC.

V usage is TRBV2 and J usage is TRBJ2-1, with 9 bases identical to TRBD1. The V gene end was trimmed by 4 bases and the J gene end by 9 bases; junction bases not matched to a gene: 7. The CDR3 is 14 residues long. From germline, CDR1 is SNHLY and CDR2 FYNNEI. In nucleotides, the CDR3 is TGTGCCAGCAGTGGGACAGGGGAAGAGGGTGAGCAGTTCTTC. Residues: CASSGTGEEGEQFF.

The V and J genes are TRBV30 and TRBJ2-3, with TRBD1 as a possible D gene (6 bases). The germline CDR1 and CDR2 sequences are GTSNPN and SVGIG (reference sequence). The CDR3 is 16 residues long. The ends were cut back, 0 bases at V and 0 bases at J, with 13 bases in the middle. CDR3 nucleotides: TGTGCCTGGAGTGTAAGGGGGATTGCTAGCACAGATACGCAGTATTTT. Protein product: CAWSVRGIASTDTQYF.

A word on this clone: A junction boundary mismatches the germline segment, possibly from a read error. V is TRBV2 and J is TRBJ1-2; TRBD1 matches 12 bases. CDR3 length: 15 amino acids. Germline assignment: CDR1 SNHLY and CDR2 FYNNEI. The CDR3 region has the DNA TGTGCCAGCAGGGAAGGGACAGGGGGCCTTTATGGCTACACCTTC. This codes for CASREGTGGLYGYTF.

V and J are TRBV7-2 and TRBJ2-5, with 12 bases aligning to TRBD2. This CDR3 contains 15 residues. Germline CDR1 reads SGHTA; CDR2 reads FQGNSA. J gave up 4 bases and V 4 bases, and 4 bases lay outside the gene matches. CDR3 in DNA: TGTGCCAGCAGCTCACTAGCGGGAGGTAGAGAGACCCAGTACTTC. Translated, it gives CASSSLAGGRETQYF.

V is TRBV2 and J is TRBJ1-4; 10 bases fit TRBD1. CDR1 and CDR2 (germline): SNHLY, FYNNEI. V lost 6 bases and J lost 9; bases outside the gene matches: 4. CDR3 length: 13 residues. CDR3 in DNA: TGTGCCAGCAGAGTGACAGGGGGCCAAAAACTGTTTTTT. It codes for CASRVTGGQKLFF. The full variable domain, with the rest looked up from reference TRBV2 and TRBJ1-4, is EPEVTQTPSHQVTQMGQEVILRCVPISNHLYFYWYRQILGQKVEFLVSFYNNEISEKSEIFDDQFSVERPDGSNFTLKIRSTKLEDSAMYFCASRVTGGQKLFFGSGTQLSVL.

The rearrangement joins TRBV24-1 to TRBJ2-2; 7 bases are shared with TRBD2. This CDR3 region has 16 residues. V lost 3 bases and J lost 4; bases outside the gene matches: 7. Germline assignment: CDR1 KGHDR and CDR2 SFDVKD. DNA of the CDR3: TGTGCCACCAGTGATGGAGGACTAGTACCCACCGGGGAGCTGTTTTTT. Translated, it gives CATSDGGLVPTGELFF.

CDR3 bases: TGTGCCAGCAGCTTATTTCCGTCAACCCTTTTAGCTAGCACAGATACGCAGTATTTT. Residues: CASSLFPSTLLASTDTQYF. This rearrangement joins TRBV7-2 to TRBJ2-3; D gene uncertain. Germline CDR1 is SGHTA and CDR2 is FQGNSA. The CDR3 sequence is 19 residues long. The ends were cut back, 2 bases at V and 0 bases at J, with 21 bases in the middle.